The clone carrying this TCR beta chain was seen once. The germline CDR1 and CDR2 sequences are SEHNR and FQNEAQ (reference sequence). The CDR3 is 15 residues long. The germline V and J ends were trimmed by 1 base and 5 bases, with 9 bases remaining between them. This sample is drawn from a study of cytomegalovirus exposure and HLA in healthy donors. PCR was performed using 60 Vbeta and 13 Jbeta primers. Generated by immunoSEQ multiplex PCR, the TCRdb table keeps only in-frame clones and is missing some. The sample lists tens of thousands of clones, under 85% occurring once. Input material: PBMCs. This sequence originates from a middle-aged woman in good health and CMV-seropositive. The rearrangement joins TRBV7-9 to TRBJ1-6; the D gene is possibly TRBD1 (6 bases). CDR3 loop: CASSLGQVDNSPLHF. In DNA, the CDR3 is TGTGCCAGCAGCTTAGGACAGGTCGATAATTCACCCCTCCACTTT.